Following are 11 T cell receptor beta chains from one sample sequenced in a study of cytomegalovirus exposure and HLA in healthy donors. The PCR made use of 60 Vbeta and 13 Jbeta primers. Using immunoSEQ multiplex PCR, the repertoire was profiled, and TCRdb retains in-frame clones only, with some absent. Here the sample spans 170,000 or so clones, around 80% being singletons. Sequenced material: PBMCs. The receptors come from a woman in her 30s in good health and CMV-seropositive.

This clone occurred a few times. The J gene is TRBJ2-3, the V gene TRBV19; the D is unclear. There are 15 residues in the CDR3. Germline lookup yields CDR1 LNHDA and CDR2 SQIVND (reference sequence). Deletions cut 0 bases from V and 3 bases from J, with 10 bases between. DNA for the CDR3: TGTGCCAGTAGTATAGATCTCATCAGTACAGATACGCAGTATTTT. It translates to CASSIDLISTDTQYF.

The chain uses TRBV7-9 and TRBJ2-5; possible D gene TRBD2, 6 bases. V lost 3 bases and J 13 bases, leaving 18 bases between the germline ends. From germline, CDR1 is SEHNR and CDR2 FQNEAQ (reference sequence). This CDR3 region has 13 residues. The CDR3 loop reads CASSLGGVLPGYF. The CDR3 DNA follows: TGTGCCAGCAGCTTGGGGGGAGTCCTACCTGGGTACTTC.

The chain couples TRBV11-2 to TRBJ2-3; maybe TRBD1 (6 bases). V lost 5 bases and J 2 bases, leaving 17 bases between the germline ends. The length of the CDR3 is 16 residues. Germline CDR1 and CDR2: SGHAT and FQNNGV. CDR3 sequence: CASSAPQGVFTDTQYF. The CDR3 nucleotides read TGTGCCAGCAGCGCTCCACAGGGTGTCTTCACAGATACGCAGTATTTT.

The V gene is TRBV5-1, the J gene TRBJ2-2; possibly TRBD2 for D (6 bases). Germline V gives CDR1 SGHRS, CDR2 YFSETQ. This CDR3 has 16 residues. V gave up 4 bases and J gave up 3 bases, with 16 bases separating them. The CDR3 nucleotides read TGCGCCAGCAGCCGCCGGGGGTTTCTGGACACCGGGGAGCTGTTTTTT. The encoded protein is CASSRRGFLDTGELFF. Filled out from reference TRBV5-1 and TRBJ2-2, the complete variable domain reads KAGVTQTPRYLIKTRGQQVTLSCSPISGHRSVSWYQQTPGQGLQFLFEYFSETQRNKGNFPGRFSGRQFSNSRSEMNVSTLELGDSALYLCASSRRGFLDTGELFFGEGSRLTVL.

The V call is TRBV6-1, the J call TRBJ2-5; 8 nucleotides match TRBD2. There are 13 residues in the CDR3. The V segment lost 9 bases and the J segment 2 bases; nucleotides outside the gene matches: 5. The germline V gene encodes CDR1 MNHNS and CDR2 SASEGT. The CDR3 loop is CASLAGYQETQYF. CDR3 nucleotide sequence: TGTGCCAGTCTAGCGGGCTATCAAGAGACCCAGTACTTC.

The V call is TRBV30, the J call TRBJ2-7; a possible D gene is TRBD2 (6 bases). This CDR3 has 12 amino acids. Trimming pared 1 base from V and 2 bases from J, leaving 6 bases between. Germline V lookup: CDR1 GTSNPN, CDR2 SVGIG (reference sequence). CDR3 sequence reads: CAWSGGAYEQYF. The CDR3 region has the DNA TGTGCCTGGAGTGGGGGGGCCTACGAGCAGTACTTC.

This rearrangement joins TRBV2 to TRBJ1-2; tentative D call: TRBD1 (5 bases). CDR1 SNHLY and CDR2 FYNNEI come from the germline V gene. Trimming removed 7 bases at V and 0 bases at J, with 15 bases between. The CDR3 extends over 15 amino acids. The CDR3 DNA sequence: TGTGCCAGCATCCGGGGGTCAGGCCCTAACTATGGCTACACCTTC. This gives the protein CASIRGSGPNYGYTF.

The chain links TRBV7-9 to TRBJ2-1, with TRBD2 matching 10 bases. CDR1 is SEHNR and CDR2 is FQNEAQ in the germline V gene (reference sequence). The V and J ends lost 0 bases and 10 bases, in that order; junction bases with no gene match: 9. This CDR3 is built from 16 residues. The CDR3 DNA sequence: TGTGCCAGCAGCTTAGCGCAACTAGCGGGAATTGGGGAGCAGTTCTTC. Protein: CASSLAQLAGIGEQFF.

The gene calls are TRBV14 and TRBJ2-5; 9 nucleotides align to TRBD2. The CDR3 sequence is 18 residues long. The germline CDR1 and CDR2 sequences are SGHDN and FVKESK. The V segment lost 1 base and the J segment 5 bases; nucleotides outside the gene matches: 14. CDR3 sequence (DNA): TGTGCCAGCAGCCAAGTCCCTCCTCTTAGCGGGAGACGGGAGACCCAGTACTTC. Its protein is CASSQVPPLSGRRETQYF.

The chain joins TRBV7-9 to TRBJ2-3; 9 bases match TRBD2. The CDR3 runs 15 residues. The germline V gene encodes CDR1 SEHNR and CDR2 FQNEAQ (reference sequence). Unmatched junction bases numbered 4, after V lost 5 bases and J lost 1 base. The CDR3 region has the DNA TGTGCCAGCAGCCCGTTAGCGGGAGGCACAGATACGCAGTATTTT. It translates to CASSPLAGGTDTQYF.

The chain couples TRBV28 to TRBJ2-7; TRBD2 agrees at 11 bases. This CDR3 has 17 amino acids. J gave up 5 bases and V 2 bases, and 11 bases lay outside the gene matches. The germline V gene encodes CDR1 MDHEN and CDR2 SYDVKM. The CDR3 sequence is CASSLTDASGRFNEQYF. CDR3 nucleotides: TGTGCCAGCAGTTTAACTGACGCTAGCGGGAGGTTTAACGAGCAGTACTTC.